The clone carrying this T cell receptor (beta chain) was seen only a few times. There are 15 residues in the CDR3. Germline V gene lookup returns CDR1 MNHEY and CDR2 SVGAGI. Germline trimming cut 5 bases from V and 7 bases from J; bases unmatched to any gene: 10. In terms of age and location, participants ranged from roughly 18 to 95 years and lived in around 22 US areas. The data stem from a study of blood T cell repertoires in COVID-19. Overall study context: Recovered participants had two consecutive negative NP/OP PCR tests, healthcare professional clearance, or symptom resolution. T cells, B-cell-depleted T cells, or PBMCs supplied cDNA or gDNA. Italy, Spain and the United States were the sources of the convalescent and acute COVID-19 samples.

Libraries were prepared by immunoSEQ multiplex PCR; TCRdb keeps only in-frame clonotypes and omits some of them. Here the sample spans fewer than 200,000 clones, roughly 86% being singletons. The TCR was taken from a woman aged 35 to 49 in a cohort exposed to, infected with or recovered from COVID-19 (not recorded which). The sample taken for sequencing was PBMCs or T cells enriched from blood (not recorded which). This rearrangement joins TRBV6-5 to TRBJ1-2; 10 nucleotides line up with TRBD1. CDR3 sequence: CASSSLDRGRVGYTF. CDR3 nucleotides: TGTGCCAGCAGTAGTCTCGACAGGGGGCGGGTTGGCTACACCTTC.